A single sample is the source of the 27 T cell receptor beta chains below, sequenced in a study of siplizumab effects on memory and regulatory T cells. The data were produced by immunoSEQ multiplex PCR, yet TCRdb's version contains in-frame clones alone and is incomplete. The sample includes fewer than 85,000 clones, 85% to 95% of them seen just once. Sequencing was performed on CD8+ T cells sorted from blood. The receptors were sampled from a human donor in good health.

In this sample, this clone turned up once. The chain uses TRBV7-8 and TRBJ2-3, with D unresolved. Germline V gene lookup returns CDR1 SGHVS and CDR2 FQNEAQ. The CDR3 totals 12 residues. Trimming took off 5 bases at V and 1 base at J, with 4 bases between the two ends. CDR3 loop: CASSRGTDTQYF. CDR3 bases: TGTGCCAGCAGCCGGGGCACAGATACGCAGTATTTT.

This clone was picked up one time. The chain has TRBV14 and TRBJ1-2; D gene uncertain. Trimming took 0 bases from V and 3 from J, leaving 8 bases between them. The CDR3 spans 14 residues. Germline V gene data show CDR1 as SGHDN and CDR2 as FVKESK. CDR3 in DNA: TGTGCCAGCAGCCAAGACTATGGATACTATGGCTACACCTTC. Translated, it gives CASSQDYGYYGYTF.

The chain uses TRBV5-1 and TRBJ2-7; D is possibly TRBD1 (7 bases). CDR3 length: 13 residues. The germline CDR1 and CDR2 sequences are SGHRS and YFSETQ. V was pared by 4 bases and J by 3 bases, with 11 bases between. The chain's CDR3 is CASSGGTDYEQYF. DNA for the CDR3: TGCGCCAGCAGCGGGGGGACAGACTACGAGCAGTACTTC.

V and J are TRBV7-6 and TRBJ1-2; D remains ambiguous. The CDR3 spans 14 residues. Trimming stripped 1 base from V and 6 bases from J, with 12 bases between. The germline V gene has CDR1 SGHVS and CDR2 FNYEAQ. DNA of the CDR3: TGTGCCAGCAGCTTAGGGGTCGGGGTGGATGGCTACACCTTC. This gives the protein CASSLGVGVDGYTF.

J is TRBJ1-2 and V is TRBV5-1, with unresolved D. With 5 bases removed from V and 3 bases from J, the gap between germline ends came to 17 bases. CDR3 size: 15 residues. Germline V gene lookup returns CDR1 SGHRS and CDR2 YFSETQ. CDR3 bases: TGCGCCAGCAGGTTACTGCAGGACGGATACTATGGCTACACCTTC. This translates into CASRLLQDGYYGYTF.

The chain couples TRBV7-2 to TRBJ2-1, with no clear D. V was clipped by 5 bases and J by 7 bases, with 15 bases between them. The CDR3 is 14 amino acids. Germline V CDR1 and CDR2: SGHTA, FQGNSA. CDR3 amino acids: CASSPYYLGNEQFF. Here the CDR3 DNA reads TGTGCCAGCAGCCCCTACTACCTCGGGAATGAGCAGTTCTTC.

The chain employs TRBV6-5 and TRBJ2-7, with 8 bases aligning to TRBD2. The V gene end was trimmed by 4 bases and the J gene end by 2 bases; junction bases not matched to a gene: 1. The CDR3 is 13 residues long. Germline CDR1 reads MNHEY; CDR2 reads SVGAGI. The CDR3: CASSLTSAYEQYF. The CDR3 nucleotides are TGTGCCAGCAGTTTGACTAGCGCCTACGAGCAGTACTTC.

This chain connects TRBV7-9 to TRBJ1-5; no clear D gene. Germline V CDR1 and CDR2: SEHNR, FQNEAQ (reference sequence). Deletions cut 6 bases from V and 4 bases from J, with 19 bases between. This CDR3 region has 16 residues. CDR3 nucleotides: TGTGCCAGCAGTTCCGGCTTCGGGGAAAAAAATCAGCCCCAGCATTTT. Its translation: CASSSGFGEKNQPQHF.

This clone has just one count. The J gene is TRBJ2-1, the V gene TRBV13; 9 bases line up with TRBD2. The V gene end was trimmed by 5 bases and the J gene end by 8 bases; junction bases not matched to a gene: 16. This CDR3 is 17 amino acids long. Germline V gene sequence: CDR1 PRHDT, CDR2 FYEKMQ (reference sequence). The DNA for the CDR3 is TGTGCCAGCAGCCCGAATAGGGGCGGGACTAGCATATATGAGCAGTTCTTC. Protein sequence: CASSPNRGGTSIYEQFF. Looking up the rest from reference TRBV13 and TRBJ2-1 gives the full variable domain: AAGVIQSPRHLIKEKRETATLKCYPIPRHDTVYWYQQGPGQDPQFLISFYEKMQSDKGSIPDRFSAQQFSDYHSELNMSSLELGDSALYFCASSPNRGGTSIYEQFFGPGTRLTVL.

The chain couples TRBV19 to TRBJ1-2; 9 bases map to TRBD1. The V and J ends lost 5 bases and 2 bases, in that order; junction bases with no gene match: 3. CDR1 is LNHDA, CDR2 SQIVND, per germline (reference sequence). This CDR3 has 14 residues. CDR3 coding DNA: TGTGCCAGTAGTGCAACAGGGGGCAACTATGGCTACACCTTC. Translating it yields CASSATGGNYGYTF.

The chain links TRBV4-1 to TRBJ2-5; a weak D match, TRBD2 (6 bases). Germline V lookup: CDR1 MGHRA, CDR2 YSYEKL. This CDR3 contains 16 residues. V was cut by 3 bases and J by 2 bases, with 16 bases left in between. In DNA, the CDR3 is TGCGCCAGCAGCCATGTAGACACCGGGGGTCAAGAGACCCAGTACTTC. The encoded protein is CASSHVDTGGQETQYF.

This chain uses TRBV27 with TRBJ1-5; 7 positions match TRBD1. V lost 5 bases, J lost 2 bases, and 9 bases stayed unmatched. The length of the CDR3 is 16 residues. The germline V gene has CDR1 MNHEY and CDR2 SMNVEV (reference sequence). This CDR3 reads CASSPTGEGRNQPQHF. CDR3 sequence (DNA): TGTGCCAGCAGTCCTACAGGGGAAGGACGCAATCAGCCCCAGCATTTT.

The J gene is TRBJ1-1, the V gene TRBV15, with D hard to call. The CDR3 has 15 amino acids. From germline, CDR1 is LNHNV and CDR2 YYDKDF (reference sequence). Between the trimmed V and J ends, which lost 0 bases and 1 base, there was a span of 9 bases. DNA of the CDR3: TGTGCCACCAGCAGAGACCCAAGACCGAACACTGAAGCTTTCTTT. Protein sequence: CATSRDPRPNTEAFF.

This clone was seen a single time. The chain links TRBV5-1 to TRBJ2-5; perhaps TRBD2 as D (6 bases). V lost 5 bases and J lost 4, with 18 bases in between. The CDR3 loop spans 15 amino acids. Germline V gives CDR1 SGHRS, CDR2 YFSETQ. The CDR3 nucleotides are TGCGCCAGCAGTCAGGAGGGTTTTTCGGCAGAGACCCAGTACTTC. The encoded protein is CASSQEGFSAETQYF.

This rearrangement joins TRBV19 to TRBJ2-7; D is possibly TRBD2 (5 bases). CDR3 length: 12 residues. V lost 5 bases to trimming and J lost 2 bases, with 7 bases between them. Germline values: CDR1 LNHDA, CDR2 SQIVND (reference sequence). DNA for the CDR3: TGTGCCAGTAGTCCCGGGGCCTACGAGCAGTACTTC. Protein sequence: CASSPGAYEQYF.

The chain couples TRBV19 to TRBJ1-1; weak D call: TRBD1 (5 bases). Germline V gene data show CDR1 as LNHDA and CDR2 as SQIVND (reference sequence). The length of the CDR3 is 15 residues. V lost 4 bases, J lost 0 bases, and 12 bases lay in between. CDR3 DNA sequence: TGTGCCAGTAGTACGGCAGGGATACTGAACACTGAAGCTTTCTTT. It specifies CASSTAGILNTEAFF.

The rearrangement joins TRBV5-1 to TRBJ2-1; 10 bases agree with TRBD2. The CDR3 has 16 amino acids. In germline, CDR1 is SGHRS, CDR2 YFSETQ. The J segment lost 3 bases and the V segment lost 0 bases, leaving 3 bases of the junction unmatched. The CDR3 loop reads CASSLEASGSYNEQFF. In DNA, the CDR3 is TGCGCCAGCAGCTTGGAAGCTAGCGGGAGCTACAATGAGCAGTTCTTC.

The chain is built from TRBV2 and TRBJ1-2; D remains unclear. CDR3 length equals 13 residues. Trimming cost V 1 base and J 6 bases, with 9 bases left between them. The germline gives CDR1 SNHLY, CDR2 FYNNEI. The CDR3 loop reads CASSEVGRDGYTF. The CDR3 DNA reads as TGTGCCAGCAGTGAAGTAGGGAGAGATGGCTACACCTTC.

This chain connects TRBV27 to TRBJ2-7, with D perhaps assigned TRBD1 or TRBD2 (5 bases each). Per germline, CDR1 MNHEY and CDR2 SMNVEV (reference sequence). V was trimmed by 4 bases and J by 7 bases, leaving 14 bases between them. The CDR3 sequence is 13 residues long. The CDR3: CASSSAGSWEQYF. CDR3 in DNA: TGTGCCAGCAGTTCGGCAGGGAGTTGGGAGCAGTACTTC.

The CDR3 sequence: CASSSANTGELFF. CDR3 nucleotides: TGCGCCAGCAGTTCTGCGAACACCGGGGAGCTGTTTTTT. This chain joins TRBV4-1 and TRBJ2-2, with D hard to call. The germline V gene has CDR1 MGHRA and CDR2 YSYEKL. V was pared by 6 bases and J by 0 bases, with 5 bases between. The CDR3 has 13 amino acids.

V and J are TRBV4-2 and TRBJ2-7; D is perhaps TRBD1 or TRBD2 (5 bases each). Germline V gene data show CDR1 as LGHNA and CDR2 as YNFKEQ. Trimming removed 1 base at V and 1 base at J, with 5 bases between. The CDR3 contains 13 residues. The CDR3 protein is CASSQGGSYEQYF. CDR3 bases: TGTGCCAGCAGCCAAGGGGGGTCCTACGAGCAGTACTTC.

The rearrangement joins TRBV7-8 to TRBJ2-1, with TRBD2 matching 12 bases. Germline CDR1 is SGHVS and CDR2 is FQNEAQ. The length of the CDR3 is 17 residues. With V trimmed by 5 bases and J by 10 bases, 15 bases remained unmatched. Here the CDR3 reads CASSIPSGRDQYREQFF. CDR3 DNA: TGTGCCAGCAGCATCCCTAGCGGGAGGGACCAATACAGGGAGCAGTTCTTC. The full variable domain, with the rest looked up from reference TRBV7-8 and TRBJ2-1, is GAGVSQSPRYKVAKRGQDVALRCDPISGHVSLFWYQQALGQGPEFLTYFQNEAQLDKSGLPSDRFFAERPEGSVSTLKIQRTQQEDSAVYLCASSIPSGRDQYREQFFGPGTRLTVL.

The chain couples TRBV5-8 to TRBJ2-4, with 10 bases matching TRBD1. After removal of 4 bases from V and 0 bases from J, the junction contained 4 bases not matched to a gene. The CDR3 totals 16 residues. The germline gives CDR1 SGHTS, CDR2 YDEGEE. The CDR3 DNA reads as TGTGCCAGCAGCAGACAGGGGGCAGTAGCCAAAAACATTCAGTACTTC. Its translation: CASSRQGAVAKNIQYF.

A remark on this clone: One end of the junction is discordant with germline, which a read error may explain. The chain has TRBV20-1 and TRBJ2-3, with 10 bases lining up with TRBD2. Germline CDR1 reads DFQATT; CDR2 reads SNEGSKA (reference sequence). The CDR3 loop spans 11 amino acids. In nucleotides, the CDR3 is TGCAGTGCTAGCCCCGGACTAGCGGTTCATTTT. Translation gives CSASPGLAVHF.

The gene calls are TRBV4-1 and TRBJ2-1; 7 bases are a match to TRBD2. This CDR3 is 15 amino acids long. Germline CDR1 MGHRA, CDR2 YSYEKL. V shed 0 bases and J 2 bases; nucleotides not matched to a gene: 1. The CDR3 here is CASSQDGLAYNEQFF. CDR3 coding DNA: TGCGCCAGCAGCCAAGATGGACTAGCCTACAATGAGCAGTTCTTC.

This clone was observed once. This sequence joins TRBV19 and TRBJ2-5; D uncertain. V was shortened by 5 bases and J by 2 bases, with 12 bases between the two germline ends. CDR1 LNHDA and CDR2 SQIVND come from the germline V gene (reference sequence). This CDR3 spans 14 amino acids. The CDR3 sequence: CASSFVARQETQYF. Written as DNA, the CDR3 is TGTGCCAGTAGTTTCGTTGCCAGACAAGAGACCCAGTACTTC. The full variable domain, its missing parts supplied by reference TRBV19 and TRBJ2-5, is DGGITQSPKYLFRKEGQNVTLSCEQNLNHDAMYWYRQDPGQGLRLIYYSQIVNDFQKGDIAEGYSVSREKKESFPLTVTSAQKNPTAFYLCASSFVARQETQYFGPGTRLLVL.

The chain uses TRBV28 and TRBJ1-5; D unclear. CDR1 is MDHEN and CDR2 is SYDVKM in the germline V gene. CDR3 length equals 16 residues. V was shortened by 3 bases and J by 4 bases, with 16 bases between the two germline ends. CDR3 DNA: TGTGCCAGCAGTTTCCCCTGGCTTTTGTCGAATCAGCCCCAGCATTTT. It codes for CASSFPWLLSNQPQHF.